The T cell receptor (delta chain) described here comes from a study of Vδ1+ human thymocytes. RNA was extracted from the cells and then reverse transcribed. Pooled V-gene forward primers with one constant-region reverse primer generated the CDR3 amplicons by multiplex PCR. TCRdb re-called the multiplex PCR reads with CATT. The table has over 45,000 delta-chain clones, more than 15% seen once. Overall study results and limits: Thymic delta-chain repertoires held roughly 20% Vdelta2 sequences and few Vdelta3, despite high sort purity. Highly polyclonal TRG and TRD repertoires with Gaussian CDR3 length distributions appeared in thymus.

The table lists this clone with a few counts. What it binds is unknown. CDR1 and CDR2 from the germline V gene are TSWWSYY and QGS. With 3 bases removed from V and 10 bases from J, the gap between germline ends came to 21 bases. This CDR3 has 15 amino acids. The sorted cells were CD3+ Vdelta1+ Vdelta2- thymocytes from alphabeta-depleted thymus. Sequencing was carried out using Vdelta1+ gamma-delta thymocytes from the thymus. Described subset: FACS-sorted CD3+ TCRalphabeta- TCRVdelta1+ TCRVdelta2- thymocytes. The V call is TRDV1, the J call TRDJ1, with D perhaps matching TRDD2 or TRDD3 (5 bases each). The origin of this receptor is a boy under two years old who had congenital heart surgery. The CDR3 DNA reads TGTGCTCTTGGGGATCCTATGCGGCAGGGATCAAGACTCATCTTT. Translating it yields CALGDPMRQGSRLIF.